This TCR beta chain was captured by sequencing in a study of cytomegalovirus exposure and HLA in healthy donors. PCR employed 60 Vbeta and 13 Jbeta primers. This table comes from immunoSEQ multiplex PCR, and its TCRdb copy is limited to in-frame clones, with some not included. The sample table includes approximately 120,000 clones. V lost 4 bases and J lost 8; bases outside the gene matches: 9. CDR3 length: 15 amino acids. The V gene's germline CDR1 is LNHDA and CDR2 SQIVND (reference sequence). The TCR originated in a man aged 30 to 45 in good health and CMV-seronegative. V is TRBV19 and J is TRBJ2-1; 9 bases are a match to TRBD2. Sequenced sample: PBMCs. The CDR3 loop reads CASSTASGINDEQFF. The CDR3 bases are TGTGCCAGTAGTACGGCTAGCGGGATAAATGATGAGCAGTTCTTC.